This note documents a single T cell receptor (beta chain) sequence. The antigen is unknown. Use of 60 Vbeta and 13 Jbeta primers characterized the PCR. Sequencing was performed with immunoSEQ multiplex PCR; in TCRdb, only in-frame clones are kept and a portion is missing. The sample has some 150,000 clones, roughly 80% seen once. These data come from a study of cytomegalovirus exposure and HLA in healthy donors. The germline V and J ends were trimmed by 2 bases and 0 bases, with 11 bases remaining between them. CDR1 and CDR2 from the germline V gene are SGHTA and FQGTGA. The CDR3 has 16 residues. Points from the study as a whole: Most TCRs appeared rarely, but some public TCRs recurred in many donors. For most TCR beta V segments, an earlier analysis put the productive rate at about 87% or about 30% of the time.

The chain is built from TRBV7-3 and TRBJ2-1; a possible D gene is TRBD2 (6 bases). The specimen sequenced was PBMCs. The sequence was collected from a woman in her 30s in good health and CMV-seropositive. The CDR3 DNA is TGTGCCAGCAGCTTACATGGGGGGAGCTCCTACAATGAGCAGTTCTTC. It translates to CASSLHGGSSYNEQFF.